This TCR beta chain was found in a study of siplizumab effects on memory and regulatory T cells. Regarding the study as a whole: Siplizumab significantly brought down the alloreactive sequences that trace back to unstimulated CD4+ memory cells. Naive T cell populations appeared to exhibit greater diversity than memory cells and appeared to be major alloresponse contributors. Under siplizumab, an average roughly 70% of mappable alloreactive CD4+ clones were Treg-derived, compared with 25% to 30% in controls.

V was clipped by 8 bases and J by 3 bases; unmatched bases: 6. This CDR3 comprises 14 residues. From germline, CDR1 is ENHRY and CDR2 SYGVKD. Comments on this clone: Its antigen remains unidentified.

Assays examined about 10^5 TCR templates per sample. Method: immunoSEQ multiplex PCR; TCRdb's copy keeps in-frame clones and lacks some. The sample gives about 120,000 clones, just under 95% of which show up once; approximately 0.17% is in the top ten. The sequence was obtained from a human donor in good health. Material: non-Treg CD4+ T cells sorted from blood. The chain recombines TRBV10-3 with TRBJ2-3; 9 bases fit TRBD2. The CDR3 here is CAIGGSGGTDTQYF. The CDR3 DNA reads TGTGCCATCGGGGGTAGCGGGGGAACAGATACGCAGTATTTT.